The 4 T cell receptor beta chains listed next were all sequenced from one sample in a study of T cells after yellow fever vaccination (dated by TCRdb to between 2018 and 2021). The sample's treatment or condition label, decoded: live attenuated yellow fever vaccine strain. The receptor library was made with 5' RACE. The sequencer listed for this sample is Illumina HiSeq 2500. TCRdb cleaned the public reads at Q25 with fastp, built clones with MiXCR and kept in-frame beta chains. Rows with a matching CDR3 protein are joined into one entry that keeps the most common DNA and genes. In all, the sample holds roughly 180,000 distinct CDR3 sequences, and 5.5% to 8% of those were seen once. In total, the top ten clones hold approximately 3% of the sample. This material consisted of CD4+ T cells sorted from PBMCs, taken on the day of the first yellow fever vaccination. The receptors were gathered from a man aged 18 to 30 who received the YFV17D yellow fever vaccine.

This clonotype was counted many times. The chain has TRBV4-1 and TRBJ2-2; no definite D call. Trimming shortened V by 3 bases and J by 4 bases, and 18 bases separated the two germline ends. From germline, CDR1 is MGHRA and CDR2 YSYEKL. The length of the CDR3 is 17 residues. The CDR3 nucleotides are TGCGCCAGCAGCCAGGCCGACATGGGGTTCCGCACCGGGGAGCTGTTTTTT. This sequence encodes CASSQADMGFRTGELFF.

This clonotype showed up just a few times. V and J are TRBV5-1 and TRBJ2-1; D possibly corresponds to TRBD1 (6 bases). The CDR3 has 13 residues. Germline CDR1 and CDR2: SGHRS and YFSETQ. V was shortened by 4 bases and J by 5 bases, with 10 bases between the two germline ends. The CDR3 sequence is CASSDRTDNEQFF. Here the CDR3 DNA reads TGCGCCAGCAGCGACAGGACGGACAATGAGCAGTTCTTC.

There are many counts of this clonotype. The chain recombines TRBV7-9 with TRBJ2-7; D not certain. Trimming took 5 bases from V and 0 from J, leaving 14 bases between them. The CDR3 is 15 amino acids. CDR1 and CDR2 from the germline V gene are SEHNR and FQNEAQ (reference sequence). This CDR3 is CASSRLGDRSYEQYF. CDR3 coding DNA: TGTGCCAGCAGCCGCCTTGGGGATCGCTCCTACGAGCAGTACTTC.

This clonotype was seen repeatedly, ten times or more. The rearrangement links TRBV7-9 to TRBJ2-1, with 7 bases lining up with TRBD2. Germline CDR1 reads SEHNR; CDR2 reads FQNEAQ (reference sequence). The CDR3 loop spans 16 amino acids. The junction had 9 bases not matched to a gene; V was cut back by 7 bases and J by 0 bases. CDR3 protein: CASITQRGSSYNEQFF. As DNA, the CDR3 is TGTGCCAGCATCACACAGCGGGGAAGCTCCTACAATGAGCAGTTCTTC.